Following are 16 T cell receptor beta chains from one sample sequenced in a study of identifying expanded T cells in peripheral blood (dated by TCRdb to about 2019). Libraries came from the immunoSEQ multiplex PCR assay. TCRdb holds this immuneACCESS table with in-frame rearrangements only. Some clones are missing; in checked studies, unresolved V genes explain under half, and the rest has no known cause. Across this sample there are 75,000 to 95,000 clones, with about 90% seen only once. The ten largest clones represent 7% to 8.5% of the sample. Sequenced: blood. The receptors shown here come from a person aged 18-70 years in good health.

This rearrangement joins TRBV11-3 to TRBJ2-1; D not certain. The germline V gene encodes CDR1 SGHNT and CDR2 YENEEA. Trimming removed 5 bases from V and 3 bases from J, with 20 bases in between. The CDR3 is 17 residues long. CDR3 sequence reads: CASSPGVSTQFYNEQFF. CDR3 coding DNA: TGTGCCAGCAGCCCAGGTGTGTCTACCCAGTTCTACAATGAGCAGTTCTTC. The whole variable domain, filled in from reference TRBV11-3 and TRBJ2-1, reads EAGVVQSPRYKIIEKKQPVAFWCNPISGHNTLYWYLQNLGQGPELLIRYENEEAVDDSQLPKDRFSAERLKGVDSTLKIQPAELGDSAVYLCASSPGVSTQFYNEQFFGPGTRLTVL.

The chain links TRBV5-1 to TRBJ1-5, with unresolved D. V dropped 4 bases and J dropped 0 bases, with 8 bases sitting between them. Germline-derived CDR1 and CDR2 are SGHRS and YFSETQ. This CDR3 region has 14 residues. DNA of the CDR3: TGCGCCAGCAGCCCGGGAGTTAGCAATCAGCCCCAGCATTTT. Translated, it gives CASSPGVSNQPQHF.

The chain employs TRBV19 and TRBJ2-3; D is perhaps TRBD1 (5 bases). Trimming cost V 3 bases and J 4 bases, with 11 bases left between them. Per the germline V gene, CDR1 is LNHDA and CDR2 is SQIVND (reference sequence). This CDR3 has 14 amino acids. The CDR3 bases are TGTGCCAGTAGTATGACCCAGGGATCAGATACGCAGTATTTT. It encodes CASSMTQGSDTQYF.

The CDR3 DNA sequence: TGTGCCTGGAACCCCCCCGTAGCGGGTTCCTACGAGCAGTACTTC. Protein product: CAWNPPVAGSYEQYF. This chain joins TRBV30 and TRBJ2-7; TRBD2 matches at 7 bases. The V gene end was trimmed by 4 bases and the J gene end by 1 base; junction bases not matched to a gene: 10. This CDR3 is built from 15 residues. Germline-derived CDR1 and CDR2 are GTSNPN and SVGIG (reference sequence).

This clone was observed once. V is TRBV6-8 and J is TRBJ2-1; D is undetermined. This CDR3 region has 16 residues. V lost 2 bases to trimming and J lost 0 bases, with 11 bases between them. The germline CDR1 and CDR2 sequences are MNHGY and SAAAGT. CDR3 protein: CASSYRTLRSYNEQFF. The CDR3 DNA follows: TGTGCCAGCAGTTACCGAACTTTACGCTCCTACAATGAGCAGTTCTTC.

The V gene is TRBV5-1, the J gene TRBJ2-3; TRBD2 agrees at 10 bases. V was pared by 4 bases and J by 4 bases, with 3 bases of the junction left unmatched. CDR1 is SGHRS and CDR2 is YFSETQ in the germline V gene. The CDR3 totals 14 residues. This CDR3 is CASSKGTSADTQYF. The CDR3 coding sequence is TGCGCCAGCAGCAAGGGGACTAGCGCAGATACGCAGTATTTT.

The rearrangement uses TRBV30 and TRBJ1-2; 9 bases fit TRBD1. Germline V CDR1 and CDR2: GTSNPN, SVGIG (reference sequence). Germline trimming cut 3 bases from V and 4 bases from J; bases unmatched to any gene: 3. This CDR3 region has 13 residues. DNA for the CDR3: TGTGCCTGGAGCGGACAGGGGACCTATGGCTACACCTTC. This sequence encodes CAWSGQGTYGYTF.

The CDR3 DNA reads as TGTGCCATCAGTGAGTCCCCGGGGGCTCAGCCCCAGCATTTT. Its protein product is CAISESPGAQPQHF. The V and J genes are TRBV10-3 and TRBJ1-5; TRBD1 might be the D (6 bases). V was cut by 0 bases and J by 6 bases, with 9 bases left in between. This CDR3 contains 14 residues. Looked up from germline, CDR1 is ENHRY and CDR2 is SYGVKD.

The V and J genes are TRBV7-8 and TRBJ2-1; no definite D call. This CDR3 contains 13 residues. From germline, CDR1 is SGHVS and CDR2 FQNEAQ. V was cut by 5 bases and J by 6 bases, with 11 bases left in between. The CDR3 sequence is CASSIGEFNEQFF. The CDR3 region has the DNA TGTGCCAGCAGCATTGGGGAATTCAATGAGCAGTTCTTC.

This chain connects TRBV27 to TRBJ1-5; 7 nucleotides line up with TRBD1. The CDR3 length is 14 residues. After removal of 3 bases from V and 2 bases from J, the junction contained 1 base not matched to a gene. Germline V gene lookup returns CDR1 MNHEY and CDR2 SMNVEV (reference sequence). CDR3 sequence (DNA): TGTGCCAGCAGTTTGACAGGGCGCAATCAGCCCCAGCATTTT. Protein: CASSLTGRNQPQHF.

This sequence joins TRBV9 and TRBJ1-3, with a tentative D call TRBD1 (6 bases). This CDR3 is 19 amino acids long. Between the trimmed V and J ends, which lost 0 bases and 0 bases, there was a span of 19 bases. Germline V gene data show CDR1 as SGDLS and CDR2 as YYNGEE. Here the CDR3 DNA reads TGTGCCAGCAGCGTAGGCCCCGCCGGGAGGGGGTCCTCTGGAAACACCATATATTTT. Translating gives CASSVGPAGRGSSGNTIYF.

The chain combines TRBV11-2 with TRBJ2-2; TRBD2 matches 8 bases. V dropped 1 base and J dropped 7; count of bases not matched to a gene: 5. From germline, CDR1 is SGHAT and CDR2 FQNNGV. The CDR3 contains 15 residues. The CDR3 DNA reads TGTGCCAGCAGCTTAGCAGCGGGAGTTCTCGGGGAGCTGTTTTTT. This codes for CASSLAAGVLGELFF.

The chain employs TRBV19 and TRBJ1-2; D is perhaps TRBD1 (5 bases). The CDR3 spans 15 residues. Trimming left V 3 bases short and J 8 bases short, with 19 bases between. Germline assignment: CDR1 LNHDA and CDR2 SQIVND (reference sequence). CDR3 nucleotide sequence: TGTGCCAGTAGTATCAGCCGGGAAGGGGTGAGAGGCTACACCTTC. It specifies CASSISREGVRGYTF.

The chain has TRBV2 and TRBJ1-1; D not certain. Germline V CDR1 and CDR2: SNHLY, FYNNEI. There are 17 residues in the CDR3. The V gene lost 7 bases and the J gene lost 1 base, with 22 bases spanning the gap. The CDR3 DNA is TGTGCCAGCAACTTGCCCCGTTACCCCAGCAAGAACACTGAAGCTTTCTTT. Translated, it gives CASNLPRYPSKNTEAFF.

V is TRBV6-5 and J is TRBJ1-5; D not resolved. The CDR3 length is 15 residues. Trimming stripped 2 bases from V and 0 bases from J, with 8 bases between. Germline V CDR1 and CDR2: MNHEY, SVGAGI. In DNA form, the CDR3 reads TGTGCCAGCAGTTACGGCCCAGTTAGCAATCAGCCCCAGCATTTT. Its translation is CASSYGPVSNQPQHF.

The chain recombines TRBV10-3 with TRBJ1-2; D may be TRBD1 (5 bases). The germline V gene encodes CDR1 ENHRY and CDR2 SYGVKD. Trimming pared 1 base from V and 7 bases from J, leaving 13 bases between. The CDR3 consists of 14 residues. DNA for the CDR3: TGTGCCATCAGTGAGTTTTCAGGGTTAGGTGGCTACACCTTC. Translation: CAISEFSGLGGYTF.